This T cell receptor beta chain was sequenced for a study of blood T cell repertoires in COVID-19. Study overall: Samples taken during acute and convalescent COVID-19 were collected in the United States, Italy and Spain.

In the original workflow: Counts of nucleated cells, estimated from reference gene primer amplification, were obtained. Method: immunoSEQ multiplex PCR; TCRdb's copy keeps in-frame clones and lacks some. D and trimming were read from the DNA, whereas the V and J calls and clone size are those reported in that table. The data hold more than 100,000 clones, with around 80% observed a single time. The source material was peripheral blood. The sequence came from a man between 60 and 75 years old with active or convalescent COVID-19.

This chain's CDR3 is CASSHQWSSYNEQFF. The CDR3 DNA reads TGTGCCAGCAGCCACCAGTGGAGCTCCTACAATGAGCAGTTCTTC. This chain uses TRBV6-5 with TRBJ2-1; D is unresolved. Trimming left V 6 bases short and J 0 bases short, with 12 bases between. Germline loops: CDR1 MNHEY, CDR2 SVGAGI. The CDR3 extends over 15 amino acids.